Below are 27 T cell receptor beta chains sequenced from a single sample in a study of blood T cell repertoires in COVID-19. TCRdb's table, derived via immunoSEQ multiplex PCR, lists solely in-frame clones and lacks some. This table has 200,000 to 300,000 clones, around nine tenths appearing once. What was sequenced was peripheral blood. Receptor source: a man aged 30-40 years with active or convalescent COVID-19.

The chain has TRBV5-4 and TRBJ1-5, with a possible D match to TRBD1 (6 bases). This CDR3 contains 19 residues. V was trimmed by 4 bases and J by 0 bases, leaving 23 bases between them. Germline V gene lookup returns CDR1 SGHNT and CDR2 YYREEE (reference sequence). CDR3: CASSPPPGGQYNSNQPQHF. CDR3 nucleotide sequence: TGTGCCAGCAGCCCCCCTCCGGGGGGGCAATATAATAGCAATCAGCCCCAGCATTTT.

The chain carries TRBV6-2 or TRBV6-3 and TRBJ1-5, with 7 bases lining up with TRBD1. Trimming at V came to 5 bases and at J to 4 bases, leaving 14 bases not matched to a gene. Germline-derived CDR1 and CDR2 are MNHEY and SVGEGT. This CDR3 comprises 17 residues. CDR3 region: CASSIPFYGTANQPQHF. Written as DNA, the CDR3 is TGTGCCAGCAGTATCCCCTTCTACGGGACAGCTAATCAGCCCCAGCATTTT.

This chain joins TRBV10-3 and TRBJ1-6; 7 bases are shared with TRBD1. Germline CDR1 is ENHRY and CDR2 is SYGVKD. After removal of 4 bases from V and 10 bases from J, the junction contained 13 bases not matched to a gene. CDR3 length: 16 amino acids. CDR3 loop: CAISGMAGGLQSPLHF. In nucleotides, the CDR3 is TGTGCCATCAGTGGAATGGCAGGGGGTCTCCAGTCACCCCTCCACTTT.

The chain uses TRBV11-2 and TRBJ1-2; D remains unclear. Germline-derived CDR1 and CDR2 are SGHAT and FQNNGV. Trimming left V 8 bases short and J 0 bases short, with 13 bases between. CDR3 size: 14 residues. The CDR3 protein is CASAERAANYGYTF. CDR3 coding DNA: TGTGCCAGCGCGGAGAGGGCAGCTAACTATGGCTACACCTTC.

V and J are TRBV9 and TRBJ2-1; 7 bases are a match to TRBD2. The CDR3 spans 15 residues. Germline-derived CDR1 and CDR2 are SGDLS and YYNGEE. Trimming at V came to 0 bases and at J to 3 bases, leaving 3 bases not matched to a gene. In nucleotides, the CDR3 is TGTGCCAGCAGCGTAGATGGGGGGGACTACAATGAGCAGTTCTTC. This gives the protein CASSVDGGDYNEQFF.

This clone has only one observation. This chain links TRBV29-1 with TRBJ2-7; D is possibly TRBD1 (6 bases). V lost 1 base to trimming and J lost 3 bases, with 10 bases between them. This CDR3 contains 13 residues. Germline CDR1 reads SQVTM; CDR2 reads ANQGSEA. As DNA, the CDR3 is TGCAGCGTTGAAGGGGCAGGGGTCTACGAGCAGTACTTC. It encodes CSVEGAGVYEQYF.

The chain has TRBV9 and TRBJ1-4; possibly TRBD1 for D (5 bases). Germline-derived CDR1 and CDR2 are SGDLS and YYNGEE. This CDR3 contains 19 residues. V lost 0 bases and J 0 bases, leaving 18 bases between the germline ends. CDR3 coding DNA: TGTGCCAGCAGCGTAGGTGGCCCGGGGGAGGTTGCAACTAATGAAAAACTGTTTTTT. It yields the protein CASSVGGPGEVATNEKLFF.

In this sample, this clone turned up a few times. CDR3 loop: CASSLHGETQYF. CDR3 sequence (DNA): TGTGCCAGCAGCTTACACGGGGAGACCCAGTACTTC. The chain carries TRBV7-9 and TRBJ2-5, with D unresolved. Trimming pared 2 bases from V and 5 bases from J, leaving 6 bases between. CDR1 and CDR2 from the germline V gene are SEHNR and FQNEAQ (reference sequence). The CDR3 is made up of 12 amino acids.

This chain joins TRBV10-2 and TRBJ2-5, with D perhaps TRBD2 (7 bases). The ends were cut back, 4 bases at V and 3 bases at J, with 15 bases in the middle. This CDR3 has 15 amino acids. The V gene's germline CDR1 is WSHSY and CDR2 SAAADI. In nucleotides, the CDR3 is TGCGCCAGCAGTGTAGGGGGGGCCGGGGAAGAGACCCAGTACTTC. This sequence encodes CASSVGGAGEETQYF.

CDR3 sequence reads: CASSLAAGRGNIQYF. The CDR3 DNA is TGCGCCAGCAGCTTGGCAGCAGGGAGGGGAAACATTCAGTACTTC. The chain employs TRBV5-1 and TRBJ2-4; 7 nucleotides align to TRBD2. Trimming at V came to 0 bases and at J to 6 bases, leaving 6 bases not matched to a gene. CDR1 and CDR2 (germline): SGHRS, YFSETQ. The CDR3 contains 15 residues.

The V gene is TRBV5-3, the J gene TRBJ1-6; unclear D gene. TRBV5-3 is filed as an ORF, its function uncertain. Trimming shortened V by 4 bases and J by 0 bases, and 5 bases separated the two germline ends. CDR3 length equals 14 residues. CDR3 in DNA: TGTGCCAGAAGCGATAGCTCCTATAATTCACCCCTCCACTTT. This codes for CARSDSSYNSPLHF.

The chain uses TRBV6-6 and TRBJ2-2; TRBD2 might be the D (5 bases). The V end lost 7 bases, the J end lost 6 bases, and 12 bases lay between the germline ends. Germline-derived CDR1 and CDR2 are MNHNY and SVGAGI (reference sequence). The CDR3 is 13 amino acids. The CDR3 nucleotides read TGTGCCAGCACCGACCGAGGGTCCGGGGAGCTGTTTTTT. This translates into CASTDRGSGELFF.

The chain combines TRBV7-9 with TRBJ2-3; 10 nucleotides agree with TRBD1. J gave up 5 bases and V 4 bases, and 3 bases lay outside the gene matches. This CDR3 spans 14 amino acids. Per germline, CDR1 SEHNR and CDR2 FQNEAQ (reference sequence). The CDR3 DNA is TGTGCCAGCAGCTGGGACAGGGGAGAAGATACGCAGTATTTT. This codes for CASSWDRGEDTQYF.

This chain connects TRBV19 to TRBJ2-3, with 13 bases matching TRBD2. Germline V gives CDR1 LNHDA, CDR2 SQIVND (reference sequence). The V segment lost 7 bases and the J segment 2 bases; nucleotides outside the gene matches: 6. The CDR3 runs to 16 residues. CDR3 loop: CASTLAGGSTTDTQYF. The CDR3 DNA reads as TGTGCCAGTACACTAGCGGGGGGGTCAACCACAGATACGCAGTATTTT.

The rearrangement links TRBV7-8 to TRBJ1-1; D possibly corresponds to TRBD1 (5 bases). Deletions cut 0 bases from V and 10 bases from J, with 12 bases between. This CDR3 contains 13 residues. Germline V gene lookup returns CDR1 SGHVS and CDR2 FQNEAQ. This CDR3 reads CASSLADSTRAFF. The CDR3 coding sequence is TGTGCCAGCAGCTTAGCCGACAGCACCAGAGCTTTCTTT.

The genes are TRBV10-3 and TRBJ2-3; D might be TRBD2 (5 bases). V dropped 0 bases and J dropped 0 bases, with 7 bases sitting between them. This CDR3 is 15 amino acids long. The germline V gene encodes CDR1 ENHRY and CDR2 SYGVKD. The CDR3 is CAISESAGSTDTQYF. In DNA, the CDR3 is TGTGCCATCAGTGAGTCTGCGGGTAGCACAGATACGCAGTATTTT.

This clone was observed a handful of times. The V gene is TRBV6-1, the J gene TRBJ1-1; D remains ambiguous. CDR3 length: 13 amino acids. CDR1 MNHNS and CDR2 SASEGT come from the germline V gene. V was trimmed by 1 base and J by 5 bases, leaving 8 bases between them. The CDR3 sequence is CASSEGRGTEAFF. Written as DNA, the CDR3 is TGTGCCAGCAGTGAAGGTCGGGGAACTGAAGCTTTCTTT.

This clone occurred a few times. The chain links TRBV19 to TRBJ1-2; D is undetermined. The CDR3 loop spans 14 amino acids. V lost 7 bases and J lost 7, with 19 bases in between. CDR1 is LNHDA, CDR2 SQIVND, per germline (reference sequence). The CDR3 bases are TGTGCCAGTACCCCTGTGAGGAGAAATGGTGGCTACACCTTC. This gives the protein CASTPVRRNGGYTF.

V gene TRBV5-4 combines with J gene TRBJ1-2; maybe TRBD1 (6 bases). The germline CDR1 and CDR2 sequences are SGHNT and YYREEE (reference sequence). The CDR3 is made up of 16 amino acids. V lost 4 bases and J lost 1, with 17 bases in between. This CDR3 is CASSAEWTVNNYGYTF. CDR3 DNA sequence: TGTGCCAGCAGCGCCGAATGGACAGTGAATAACTATGGCTACACCTTC.

The V and J genes are TRBV15 and TRBJ2-1; unclear D gene. CDR3 size: 20 residues. CDR1 and CDR2 from the germline V gene are LNHNV and YYDKDF (reference sequence). The germline V and J ends were trimmed by 3 bases and 1 base, with 25 bases remaining between them. CDR3 sequence reads: CATSSPNEVRSSKSYNEQFF. The CDR3, as DNA: TGTGCCACCAGCAGCCCGAATGAGGTTAGGTCTTCAAAATCCTACAATGAGCAGTTCTTC.

The CDR3 region has the DNA TGTGCCAGCAGCGCCAGCAGGGTTTCGGGAGCCGGAAACACCATATATTTT. Encoded protein: CASSASRVSGAGNTIYF. The rearrangement joins TRBV9 to TRBJ1-3; weak D call: TRBD1 (5 bases). The ends were cut back, 3 bases at V and 4 bases at J, with 20 bases in the middle. The CDR3 contains 17 residues. From germline, CDR1 is SGDLS and CDR2 YYNGEE. The variable domain in full, completed from reference TRBV9 and TRBJ1-3, reads DSGVTQTPKHLITATGQRVTLRCSPRSGDLSVYWYQQSLDQGLQFLIQYYNGEERAKGNILERFSAQQFPDLHSELNLSSLELGDSALYFCASSASRVSGAGNTIYFGEGSWLTVV.

The chain has TRBV6-5 and TRBJ1-5; tentative D call: TRBD1 (5 bases). Germline loops: CDR1 MNHEY, CDR2 SVGAGI. The CDR3 is made up of 14 amino acids. Trimming took 8 bases from V and 4 from J, leaving 15 bases between them. CDR3 nucleotides: TGTGCCAGCGCCACGACAGTACAAAATCAGCCCCAGCATTTT. It specifies CASATTVQNQPQHF.

This chain joins TRBV2 and TRBJ2-2; D uncertain. In germline, CDR1 is SNHLY, CDR2 FYNNEI. Trimming took 5 bases from V and 6 from J, leaving 16 bases between them. The CDR3 covers 15 residues. CDR3 residues: CASSSSWLYAGELFF. The CDR3 DNA follows: TGTGCCAGCAGTAGCTCCTGGTTATACGCCGGGGAGCTGTTTTTT.

The V call is TRBV2, the J call TRBJ2-7, with D perhaps TRBD2 (5 bases). The CDR3 has 13 residues. The germline V gene encodes CDR1 SNHLY and CDR2 FYNNEI. The germline V and J ends were trimmed by 6 bases and 2 bases, with 11 bases remaining between them. The CDR3 region has the DNA TGTGCCAGCAGCCCGCCCGGGGCCTACGAGCAGTACTTC. It codes for CASSPPGAYEQYF. Based on the CDR3 plus reference TRBV2 and TRBJ2-7, the full variable domain is EPEVTQTPSHQVTQMGQEVILRCVPISNHLYFYWYRQILGQKVEFLVSFYNNEISEKSEIFDDQFSVERPDGSNFTLKIRSTKLEDSAMYFCASSPPGAYEQYFGPGTRLTVT.

This clone was found once. CDR3 DNA sequence: TGTGCCAGTCTAGCGGGGGGCTCCACAGATACGCAGTATTTT. Its protein product is CASLAGGSTDTQYF. The rearrangement uses TRBV6-5 and TRBJ2-3; TRBD2 agrees at 11 bases. The CDR3 sequence is 14 residues long. Germline loops: CDR1 MNHEY, CDR2 SVGAGI. After removal of 9 bases from V and 2 bases from J, the junction contained 4 bases not matched to a gene.

This clone came up once. J is TRBJ2-2 and V is TRBV9; D is uncertain. Germline CDR1 is SGDLS and CDR2 is YYNGEE. This CDR3 spans 15 amino acids. Trimming took off 1 base at V and 4 bases at J, with 11 bases between the two ends. CDR3 residues: CASSVMTGSTGELFF. Here the CDR3 DNA reads TGTGCCAGCAGCGTAATGACTGGATCCACCGGGGAGCTGTTTTTT.

The rearrangement links TRBV19 to TRBJ1-1; the D is unclear. The V gene's germline CDR1 is LNHDA and CDR2 SQIVND (reference sequence). CDR3 length equals 13 residues. V was clipped by 6 bases and J by 6 bases, with 14 bases between them. CDR3 sequence (DNA): TGTGCCAGTAGCCCGGGGAGAGCAGCTGAAGCTTTCTTT. Translating gives CASSPGRAAEAFF. Full variable domain (rest looked up from reference TRBV19 and TRBJ1-1): DGGITQSPKYLFRKEGQNVTLSCEQNLNHDAMYWYRQDPGQGLRLIYYSQIVNDFQKGDIAEGYSVSREKKESFPLTVTSAQKNPTAFYLCASSPGRAAEAFFGQGTRLTVV.